Detailed here is one T cell receptor (beta chain). Different DNA sequences within this sample yield the same CDR3. This sample was included in a study of blood T cell repertoires in COVID-19. Clones were read by immunoSEQ multiplex PCR, and TCRdb kept only the in-frame ones, dropping some. The repertoire consists of about 180,000 clones, with 80% to 90% occurring once and the leading ten covering about 5.8%. V was cut by 3 bases and J by 5 bases, with 10 bases left in between. The CDR3 runs to 13 residues. Germline V gives CDR1 GTSNPN, CDR2 SVGIG (reference sequence). The chain employs TRBV30 and TRBJ2-2; maybe TRBD1 (5 bases). The TCR sequence derives from a woman aged 45-65 years with COVID-19, enrolled during active disease. Sequencing was carried out using peripheral blood. The CDR3 DNA reads as TGTGCCTGGAGGGGGCAGGGAACCGGGGAGCTGTTTTTT. As protein: CAWRGQGTGELFF. The full variable domain, in which reference TRBV30 and TRBJ2-2 provide the parts outside the CDR3, is SQTIHQWPATLVQPVGSPLSLECTVEGTSNPNLYWYRQAAGRGLQLLFYSVGIGQISSEVPQNLSASRPQDRQFILSSKKLLLSDSGFYLCAWRGQGTGELFFGEGSRLTVL.